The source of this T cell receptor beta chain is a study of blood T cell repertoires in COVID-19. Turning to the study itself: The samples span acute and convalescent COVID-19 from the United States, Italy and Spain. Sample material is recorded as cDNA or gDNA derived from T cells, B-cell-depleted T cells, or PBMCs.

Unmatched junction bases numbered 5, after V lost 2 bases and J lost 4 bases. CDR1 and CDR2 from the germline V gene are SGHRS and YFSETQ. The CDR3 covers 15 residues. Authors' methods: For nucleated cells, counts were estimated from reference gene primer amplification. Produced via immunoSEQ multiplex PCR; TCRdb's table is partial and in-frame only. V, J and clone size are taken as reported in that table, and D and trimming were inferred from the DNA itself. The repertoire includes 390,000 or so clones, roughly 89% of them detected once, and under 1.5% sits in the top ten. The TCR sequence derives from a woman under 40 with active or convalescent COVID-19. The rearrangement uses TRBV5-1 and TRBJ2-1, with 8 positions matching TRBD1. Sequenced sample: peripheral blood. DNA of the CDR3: TGCGCCAGCAGCTTAACGGGACAGGAGTACAATGAGCAGTTCTTC. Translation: CASSLTGQEYNEQFF.